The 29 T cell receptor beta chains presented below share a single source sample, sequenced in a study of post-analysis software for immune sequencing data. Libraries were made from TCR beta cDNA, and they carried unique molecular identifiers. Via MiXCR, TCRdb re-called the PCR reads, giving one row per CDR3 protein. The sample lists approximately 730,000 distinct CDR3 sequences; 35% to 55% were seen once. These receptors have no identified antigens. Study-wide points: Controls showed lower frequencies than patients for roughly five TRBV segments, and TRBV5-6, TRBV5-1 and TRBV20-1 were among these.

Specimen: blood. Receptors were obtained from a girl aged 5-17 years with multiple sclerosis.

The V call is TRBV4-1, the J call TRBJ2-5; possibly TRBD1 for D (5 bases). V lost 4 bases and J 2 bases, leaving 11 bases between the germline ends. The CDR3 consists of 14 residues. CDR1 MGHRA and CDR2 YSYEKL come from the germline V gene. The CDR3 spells CASSRIGQQETQYF. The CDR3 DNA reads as TGCGCCAGCAGCCGGATTGGACAACAAGAGACCCAGTACTTC.

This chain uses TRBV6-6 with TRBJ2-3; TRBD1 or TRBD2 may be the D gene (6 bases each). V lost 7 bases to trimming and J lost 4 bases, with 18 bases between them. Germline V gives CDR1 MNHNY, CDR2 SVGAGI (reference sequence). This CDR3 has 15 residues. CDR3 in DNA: TGTGCCAGCACCCATCGGGAGAAGGGGGCAGATACGCAGTATTTT. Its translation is CASTHREKGADTQYF.

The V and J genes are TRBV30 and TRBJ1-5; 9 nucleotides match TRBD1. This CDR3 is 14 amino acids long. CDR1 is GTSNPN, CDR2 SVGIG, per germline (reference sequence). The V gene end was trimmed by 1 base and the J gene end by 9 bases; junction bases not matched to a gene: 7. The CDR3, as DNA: TGTGCCTGGAGTGGGGGACAGGGCTATTGGCCCCAGCATTTT. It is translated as CAWSGGQGYWPQHF.

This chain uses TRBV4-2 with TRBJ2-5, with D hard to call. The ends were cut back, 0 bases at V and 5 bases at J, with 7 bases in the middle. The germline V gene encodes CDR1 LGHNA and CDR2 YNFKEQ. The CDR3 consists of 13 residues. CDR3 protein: CASSQETSETQYF. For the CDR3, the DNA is TGTGCCAGCAGCCAAGAAACTTCGGAGACCCAGTACTTC.

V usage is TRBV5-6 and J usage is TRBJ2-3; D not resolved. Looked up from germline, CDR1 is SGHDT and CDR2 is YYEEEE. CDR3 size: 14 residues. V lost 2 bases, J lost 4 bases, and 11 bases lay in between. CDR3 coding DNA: TGTGCCAGCAGCTTTGCCGGAACATCAGATACGCAGTATTTT. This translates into CASSFAGTSDTQYF.

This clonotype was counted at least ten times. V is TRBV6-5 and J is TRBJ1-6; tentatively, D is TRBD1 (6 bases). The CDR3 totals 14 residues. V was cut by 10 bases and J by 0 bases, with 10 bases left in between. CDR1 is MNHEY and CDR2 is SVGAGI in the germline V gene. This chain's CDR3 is CATGGSSYNSPLHF. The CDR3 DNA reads TGTGCCACCGGGGGCAGCTCCTATAATTCACCCCTCCACTTT.

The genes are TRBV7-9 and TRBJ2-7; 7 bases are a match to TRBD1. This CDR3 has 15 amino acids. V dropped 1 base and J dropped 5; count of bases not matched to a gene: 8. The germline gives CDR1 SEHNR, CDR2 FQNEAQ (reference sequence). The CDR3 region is CASSLGQGYLNEQYF. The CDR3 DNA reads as TGTGCCAGCAGCTTAGGACAGGGATATTTAAACGAGCAGTACTTC.

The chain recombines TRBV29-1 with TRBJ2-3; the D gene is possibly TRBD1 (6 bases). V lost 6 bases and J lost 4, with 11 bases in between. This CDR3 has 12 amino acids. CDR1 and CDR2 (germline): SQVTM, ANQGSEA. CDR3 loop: CSVLGQPDTQYF. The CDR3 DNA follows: TGCAGCGTCCTTGGACAGCCAGATACGCAGTATTTT.

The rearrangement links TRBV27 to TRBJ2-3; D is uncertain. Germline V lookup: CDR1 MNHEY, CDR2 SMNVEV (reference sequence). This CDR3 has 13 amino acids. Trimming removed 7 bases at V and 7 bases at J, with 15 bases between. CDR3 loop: CASTRAGRNTQYF. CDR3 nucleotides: TGTGCCAGCACTCGAGCCGGGCGGAATACGCAGTATTTT.

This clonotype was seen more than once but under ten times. CDR3 in amino acids: CASSWGQGFDTQYF. In DNA form, the CDR3 reads TGCGCCAGCAGCTGGGGACAGGGGTTCGATACGCAGTATTTT. The chain joins TRBV5-1 to TRBJ2-3; 10 nucleotides align to TRBD1. CDR3 length equals 14 residues. Germline assignment: CDR1 SGHRS and CDR2 YFSETQ. The ends lost 3 bases at V and 6 bases at J; junction bases unmatched: 4.

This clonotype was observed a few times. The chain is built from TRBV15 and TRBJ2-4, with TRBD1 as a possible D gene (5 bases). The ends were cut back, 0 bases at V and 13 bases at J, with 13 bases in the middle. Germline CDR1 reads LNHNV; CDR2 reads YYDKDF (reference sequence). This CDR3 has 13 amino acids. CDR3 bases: TGTGCCACCAGCAGAGACAGGGTGGGTGAGCAGTACTTC. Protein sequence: CATSRDRVGEQYF. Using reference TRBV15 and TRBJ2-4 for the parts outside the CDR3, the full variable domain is DAMVIQNPRYQVTQFGKPVTLSCSQTLNHNVMYWYQQKSSQAPKLLFHYYDKDFNNEADTPDNFQSRRPNTSFCFLDIRSPGLGDTAMYLCATSRDRVGEQYFGAGTRLSVL.

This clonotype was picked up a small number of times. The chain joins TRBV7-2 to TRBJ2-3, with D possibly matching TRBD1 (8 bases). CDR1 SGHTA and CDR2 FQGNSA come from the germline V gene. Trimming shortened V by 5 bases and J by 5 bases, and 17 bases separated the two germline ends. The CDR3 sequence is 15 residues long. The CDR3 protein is CASSETGGGGDTQYF. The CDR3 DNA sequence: TGTGCCAGCAGCGAAACAGGGGGAGGGGGAGATACGCAGTATTTT.

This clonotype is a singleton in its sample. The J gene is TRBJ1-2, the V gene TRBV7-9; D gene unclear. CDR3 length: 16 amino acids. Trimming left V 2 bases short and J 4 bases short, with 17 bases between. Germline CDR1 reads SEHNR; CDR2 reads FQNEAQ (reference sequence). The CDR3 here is CASSLWASSSTYGYTF. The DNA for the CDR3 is TGTGCCAGCAGCTTATGGGCCTCATCCTCTACCTATGGCTACACCTTC.

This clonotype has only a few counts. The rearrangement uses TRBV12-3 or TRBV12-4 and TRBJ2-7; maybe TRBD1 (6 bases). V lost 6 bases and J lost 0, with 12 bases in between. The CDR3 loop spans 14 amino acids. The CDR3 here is CASSSGTRSYEQYF. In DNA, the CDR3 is TGTGCCAGCAGCTCCGGGACACGCTCCTACGAGCAGTACTTC.

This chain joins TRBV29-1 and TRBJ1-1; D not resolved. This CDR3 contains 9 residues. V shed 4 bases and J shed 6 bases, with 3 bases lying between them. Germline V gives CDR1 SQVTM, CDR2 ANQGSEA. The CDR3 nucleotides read TGCAGCGTTGGGGCTGAAGCTTTCTTT. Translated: CSVGAEAFF.

CDR3 in DNA: TGCGCCAGCAGCTTGTTCGCCGACTCTGGGGCCAACGTCCTGACTTTC. Its translation is CASSLFADSGANVLTF. The chain carries TRBV5-1 and TRBJ2-6, with no clear D. The V end lost 1 base, the J end lost 0 bases, and 8 bases lay between the germline ends. Germline CDR1 and CDR2: SGHRS and YFSETQ. This CDR3 is built from 16 residues.

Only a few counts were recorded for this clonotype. The CDR3 DNA is TGTGCCAGCAAACCAGAGCTCAACATTCAGTACTTC. It encodes CASKPELNIQYF. The chain has TRBV6-6 and TRBJ2-4; D gene uncertain. The CDR3 runs 12 residues. V lost 7 bases and J lost 7, with 11 bases in between. Germline assignment: CDR1 MNHNY and CDR2 SVGAGI (reference sequence).

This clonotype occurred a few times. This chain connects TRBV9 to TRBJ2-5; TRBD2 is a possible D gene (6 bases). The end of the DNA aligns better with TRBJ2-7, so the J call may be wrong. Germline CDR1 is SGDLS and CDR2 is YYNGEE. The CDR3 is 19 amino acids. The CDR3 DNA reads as TGTGCCAGCAGCACCCCACGCGGGACCAACGCCCGAAATACCCACGAGCAGTACTTC. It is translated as CASSTPRGTNARNTHEQYF.

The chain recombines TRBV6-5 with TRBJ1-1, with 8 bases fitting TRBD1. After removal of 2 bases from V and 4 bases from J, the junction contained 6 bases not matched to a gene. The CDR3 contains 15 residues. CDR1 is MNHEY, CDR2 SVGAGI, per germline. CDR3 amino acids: CASSYPTTGGTEAFF. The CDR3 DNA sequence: TGTGCCAGCAGTTACCCAACCACAGGGGGCACTGAAGCTTTCTTT.

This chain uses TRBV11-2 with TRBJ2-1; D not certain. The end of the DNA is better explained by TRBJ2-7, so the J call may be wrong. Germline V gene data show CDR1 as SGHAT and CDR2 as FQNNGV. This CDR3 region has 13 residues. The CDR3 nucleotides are TGTGCCAGCAGCCCCCCCTTAAGAGACGAGCAGTACTTC. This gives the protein CASSPPLRDEQYF.

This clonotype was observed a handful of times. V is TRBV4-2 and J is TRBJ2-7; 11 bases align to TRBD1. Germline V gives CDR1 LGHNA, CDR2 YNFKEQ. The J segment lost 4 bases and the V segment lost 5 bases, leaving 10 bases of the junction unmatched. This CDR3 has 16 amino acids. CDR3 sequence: CASSDRDRGASYEQYF. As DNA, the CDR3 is TGTGCCAGCAGCGACCGGGACAGGGGGGCGTCGTACGAGCAGTACTTC.

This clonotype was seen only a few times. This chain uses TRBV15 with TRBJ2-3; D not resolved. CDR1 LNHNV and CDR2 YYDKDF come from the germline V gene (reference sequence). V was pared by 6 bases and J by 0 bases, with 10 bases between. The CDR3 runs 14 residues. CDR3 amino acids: CATSHGASTDTQYF. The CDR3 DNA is TGTGCCACCAGTCACGGAGCTAGCACAGATACGCAGTATTTT.

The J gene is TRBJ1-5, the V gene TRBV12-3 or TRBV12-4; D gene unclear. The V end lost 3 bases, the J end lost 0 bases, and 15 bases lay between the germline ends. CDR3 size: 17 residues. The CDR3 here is CASSFEPTPHSNQPQHF. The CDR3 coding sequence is TGTGCCAGCAGTTTTGAACCGACTCCCCATAGCAATCAGCCCCAGCATTTT.

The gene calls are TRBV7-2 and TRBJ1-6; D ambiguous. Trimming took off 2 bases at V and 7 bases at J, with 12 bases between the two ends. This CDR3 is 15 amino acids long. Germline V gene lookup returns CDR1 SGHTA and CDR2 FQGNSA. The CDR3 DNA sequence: TGTGCCAGCAGCTTACCGCCCGGGGAAAATTCACCCCTCCACTTT. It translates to CASSLPPGENSPLHF.

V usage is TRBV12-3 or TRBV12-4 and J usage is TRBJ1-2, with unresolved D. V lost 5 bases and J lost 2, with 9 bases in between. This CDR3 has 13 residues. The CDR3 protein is CASSNVGNYGYTF. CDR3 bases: TGTGCCAGCAGTAACGTAGGGAACTATGGCTACACCTTC.

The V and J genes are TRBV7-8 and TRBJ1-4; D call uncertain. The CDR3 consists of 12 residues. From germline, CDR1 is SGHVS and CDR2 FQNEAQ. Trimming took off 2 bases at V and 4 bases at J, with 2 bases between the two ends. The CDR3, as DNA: TGTGCCAGCAGCTTAAATAATGAAAAACTGTTTTTT. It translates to CASSLNNEKLFF.

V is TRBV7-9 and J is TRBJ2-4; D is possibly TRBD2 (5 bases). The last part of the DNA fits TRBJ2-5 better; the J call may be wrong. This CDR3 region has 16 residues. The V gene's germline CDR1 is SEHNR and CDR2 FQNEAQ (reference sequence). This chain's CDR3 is CASSPREGLTVETQYF. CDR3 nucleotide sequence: TGTGCCAGCAGCCCTAGAGAGGGTTTGACGGTGGAGACCCAGTACTTC.

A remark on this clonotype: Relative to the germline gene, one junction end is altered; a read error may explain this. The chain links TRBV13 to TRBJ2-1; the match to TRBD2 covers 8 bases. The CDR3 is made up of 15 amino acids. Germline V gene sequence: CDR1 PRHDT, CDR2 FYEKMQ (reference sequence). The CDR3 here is CASSTSGSSYNERFF. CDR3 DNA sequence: TGTGCCAGCAGCACAAGCGGGAGCTCCTACAATGAGCGGTTCTTC.

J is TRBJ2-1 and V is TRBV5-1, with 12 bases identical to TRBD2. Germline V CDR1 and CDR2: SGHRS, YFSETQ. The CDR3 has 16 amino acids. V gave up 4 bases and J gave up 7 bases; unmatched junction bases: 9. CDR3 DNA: TGCGCCAGCAGCCCCCGACTAGCGGGAGAGGCAAATGAGCAGTTCTTC. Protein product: CASSPRLAGEANEQFF.